This entry is about one T cell receptor (beta chain). This clone's antigen is unknown. Qualities for individual bases were not recorded, and no much larger clone is one base off. Trimming removed 5 bases from V and 1 base from J, leaving 17 bases between the germline ends. The CDR3 runs 16 amino acids, cysteine and phenylalanine included. This entry keeps only the CDR3 DNA: 48 bases, framed from base 1. CDR1 is given as MDHEN and CDR2 as SYDVKM, both from the germline V gene. The sample originates from a study of a mutant IDH1 vaccine in newly diagnosed glioma (dated by TCRdb to the early 2020s). Background on the whole study: In the chemotherapy-containing groups, vaccination started alongside temozolomide cycles, whereas in patients who had radiotherapy alone it started 4-6 weeks after radiotherapy. Of the approximately 35 treated patients, approximately 62% were male and approximately 38% were female, and the mean age was 40.4 years. Before enrollment, most patients had been given radiochemotherapy with temozolomide as standard therapy, while the rest had received either radiotherapy alone or temozolomide alone. Visit V12 was the week-35 safety follow-up and visit V13 was the week-47 end of study. Peripheral blood was collected at six visits: V03 (baseline), V05, V07, V10, V12 and V13. For exploratory analyses, under 30 treated patients had longitudinal TCRB deep sequencing done wherever samples were available. Results the study describes overall, beyond this receptor: Immune responses induced by the vaccine were seen in roughly 95% of patients across multiple MHC alleles. Selection of PBMC samples for TCRB deep sequencing was based on availability. It was noted by the authors that analyses of patient blood samples could not be reproduced owing to sample limitations. Pseudoprogression appeared unrelated to alterations in the top peripheral T cell clonotypes detected by TCRB sequencing.

The library was produced with the immunoSEQ multiplex PCR assay. Rearranged TCR beta chain sequences were amplified with the hsTCRB Kit following the manufacturer's protocol. An Illumina MiSeq was used to sequence the TCRB libraries. Concerning the study's data processing: Demultiplexing, trimming and gene mapping were performed with the kit vendor's proprietary platform. What TCRdb holds here is the immuneACCESS table cut down to in-frame rearrangements. Part of the clones is not present; checked against another copy, under half of the missing clones reflect an unresolved V gene, and the others are unexplained. V, J and clone size reflect that table, while D and trimming were determined from the DNA. Within this sample are about 90,000 clones, with 89% of them counted one time only. The top ten clonotypes cover roughly 0.78% of the sample. The sample's time point label, decoded: week 47, end of study. A 20-mer mutant IDH1 peptide at 300 micrograms in Montanide made up each vaccine dose, which was injected subcutaneously together with topical imiquimod. Across visits V03 through V10, patients got a total of eight vaccinations, given in weeks 1, 3, 5, 7, 11, 15, 19 and 23. Donors had newly diagnosed WHO grade 3 or 4 IDH1-mutant astrocytomas with loss of nuclear ATRX. The samples were drawn from NOA16, a multicentre, single-arm, open-label phase I trial in Germany that tested a mutant IDH1 peptide vaccine in humans for the first time. Genomic DNA for TCRB sequencing was extracted from EDTA blood using the DNeasy Blood and Tissue Kit.

The sequence was collected from a woman between 50 and 59 years old with glioma. The chain uses TRBV28 and TRBJ1-2; the D gene assignment is ambiguous. Here the sequenced sample was PBMCs, taken from a glioma patient whose treatment included an IDH1 peptide vaccine. This receptor has the CDR3 CASSTPSGFINYGYTF. In nucleotides, the sequence is TGTGCCAGCAGTACGCCCTCGGGGTTTATTAACTATGGCTACACCTTC.